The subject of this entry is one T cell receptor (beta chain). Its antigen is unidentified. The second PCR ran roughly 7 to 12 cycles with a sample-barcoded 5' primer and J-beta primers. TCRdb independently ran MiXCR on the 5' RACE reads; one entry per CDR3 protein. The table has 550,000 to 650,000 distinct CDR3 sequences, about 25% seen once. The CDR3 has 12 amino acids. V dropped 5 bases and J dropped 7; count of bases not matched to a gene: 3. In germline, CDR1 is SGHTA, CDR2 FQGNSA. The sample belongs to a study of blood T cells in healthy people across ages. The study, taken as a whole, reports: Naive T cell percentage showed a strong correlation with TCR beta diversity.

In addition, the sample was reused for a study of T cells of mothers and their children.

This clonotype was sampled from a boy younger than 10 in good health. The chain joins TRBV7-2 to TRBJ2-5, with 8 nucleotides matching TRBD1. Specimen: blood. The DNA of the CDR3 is TGTGCCAGCAGCCCGGACAGGGTGACCCAGTACTTC. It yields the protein CASSPDRVTQYF. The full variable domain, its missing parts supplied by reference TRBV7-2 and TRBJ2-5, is GAGVSQSPSNKVTEKGKDVELRCDPISGHTALYWYRQSLGQGLEFLIYFQGNSAPDKSGLPSDRFSAERTGGSVSTLTIQRTQQEDSAVYLCASSPDRVTQYFGPGTRLLVL.